The source of this TCR beta chain is a study of cytomegalovirus exposure and HLA in healthy donors. Study-wide results and limits: Cytomegalovirus association was listed for under 200 TCR beta chains. The tendency of first-cohort TCR clusters to co-occur in the 90 to 150 validation repertoires was the finding of a later analysis.

The 120-subject validation cohort, separate from the 666-subject first cohort, included the donors. This CDR3 has 16 amino acids. Looked up from germline, CDR1 is MNHNY and CDR2 is SVGAGI (reference sequence). Trimming cost V 2 bases and J 3 bases; bases outside gene matches: 5. This clone was seen only once. Its matching antigen is unknown. Measured with immunoSEQ multiplex PCR; TCRdb has only the in-frame clones, and not every one. This sample has 110,000 or so clones, with roughly 86% found just once. The sequencing input was PBMCs. V gene TRBV6-6 combines with J gene TRBJ1-4; the match to TRBD1 covers 8 bases. This clonotype was obtained from a young woman in good health and CMV-seropositive. CDR3 DNA sequence: TGTGCCAGCAGTTACCCCGCGACAGGGGCTAATGAAAAACTGTTTTTT. Protein: CASSYPATGANEKLFF.